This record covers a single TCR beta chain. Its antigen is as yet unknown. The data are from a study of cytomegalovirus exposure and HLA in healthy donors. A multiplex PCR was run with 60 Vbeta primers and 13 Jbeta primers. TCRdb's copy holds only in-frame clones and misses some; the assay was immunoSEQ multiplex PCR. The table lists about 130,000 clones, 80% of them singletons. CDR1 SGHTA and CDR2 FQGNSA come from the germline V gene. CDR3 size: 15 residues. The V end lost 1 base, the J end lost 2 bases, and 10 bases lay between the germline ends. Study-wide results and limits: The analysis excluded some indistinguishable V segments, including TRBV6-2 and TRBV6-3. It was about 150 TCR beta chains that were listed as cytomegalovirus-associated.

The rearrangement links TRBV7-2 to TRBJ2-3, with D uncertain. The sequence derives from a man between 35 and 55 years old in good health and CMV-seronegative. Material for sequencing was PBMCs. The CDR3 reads CASSLGSAVTDTQYF. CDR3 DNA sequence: TGTGCCAGCAGCTTAGGTTCCGCAGTCACAGATACGCAGTATTTT.